This passage covers 2 T cell receptor beta chains from one sample sequenced in a study of T cell repertoires in cytomegalovirus infection. TCRdb re-called the reads with MiXCR, one entry per CDR3 protein. The table lists some 600,000 distinct CDR3 sequences, 24% of them singletons. Sequencing was performed on CD8+ T cells from PBMCs. The receptors were sampled from a human donor in good health (CMV status not recorded). Some clones in this sample may be carry-over from other donors' samples.

This clonotype appeared a few times. This sequence joins TRBV20-1 and TRBJ1-2; possibly TRBD1 for D (5 bases). This CDR3 contains 14 residues. V lost 0 bases and J lost 8, with 16 bases in between. The germline gives CDR1 DFQATT, CDR2 SNEGSKA (reference sequence). CDR3 coding DNA: TGCAGTGCTAGAGACCAGGACACCCTTGAAGGCTACACCTTC. Encoded protein: CSARDQDTLEGYTF.

To note about this clonotype: An end of the junction differs from the germline gene, which may be a read error. This rearrangement joins TRBV6-2 or TRBV6-3 to TRBJ2-1; 10 bases fit TRBD1. Germline lookup yields CDR1 MNHEY and CDR2 SVGEGT. This CDR3 is 17 amino acids long. The CDR3 protein is CVSSYEIGTGAYNEQFF. The CDR3 DNA reads as TGTGTCAGCAGTTACGAGATCGGGACAGGGGCATACAATGAGCAGTTCTTC.